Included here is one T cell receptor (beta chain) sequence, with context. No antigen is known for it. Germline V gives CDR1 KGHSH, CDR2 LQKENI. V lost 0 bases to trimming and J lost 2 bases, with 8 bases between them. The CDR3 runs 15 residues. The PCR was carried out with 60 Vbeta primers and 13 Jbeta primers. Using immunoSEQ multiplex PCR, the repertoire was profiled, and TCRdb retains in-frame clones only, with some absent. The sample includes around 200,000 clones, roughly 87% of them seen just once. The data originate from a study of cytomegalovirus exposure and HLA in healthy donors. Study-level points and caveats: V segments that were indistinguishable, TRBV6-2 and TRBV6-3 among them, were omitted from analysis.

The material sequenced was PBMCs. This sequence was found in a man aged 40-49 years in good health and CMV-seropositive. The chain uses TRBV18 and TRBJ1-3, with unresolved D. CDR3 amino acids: CASSPPRLTGNTIYF. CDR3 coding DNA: TGTGCCAGCTCACCACCCAGGTTAACTGGAAACACCATATATTTT.